This is a list of T cell receptor beta chains from one sample in a study of T cells after yellow fever vaccination. TCRdb redid the calling of the 5' RACE reads with MiXCR, one entry per CDR3 protein. The sample lists over 250,000 distinct CDR3 sequences, roughly 4% occurring once. This specimen was PBMCs, taken 5 days after the yellow fever booster vaccination. The receptors originated from a young man who received the YFV17D yellow fever vaccine. The CDR3 runs from the conserved cysteine through the conserved F or W. D genes are given only for firm matches. Size values are once, few and many counts, or a class for expanded clones, and some rows have none.

d_call j_call v_call clone_size cdr3_nt cdr3_aa
TRBD1 TRBJ2-2 TRBV20-1 - TGCAGTGCCCCAGACAGGGGGCCTTCCGGGGAGCTGTTTTTT CSAPDRGPSGELFF
- TRBJ1-4 TRBV12-5 - TGTGCTAGTGGCCCACGGAGTGAAAAACTGTTTTTT CASGPRSEKLFF
- TRBJ2-2 TRBV20-1 - TGCAGTGCTAAGGGTGAGGGTATTGACACCGGGGAGCTGTTTTTT CSAKGEGIDTGELFF
- TRBJ1-1 TRBV3-1 many TGTGCCAGCAGCCAATCGAACAGTTATATCCGTGAAGCTTTCTTT CASSQSNSYIREAFF
TRBD1 TRBJ2-7 TRBV5-1 many TGCGCCAGCACCGGACAGGGATCCTACGAGCAGTACTTC CASTGQGSYEQYF
TRBD1 TRBJ1-1 TRBV9 many TGTGCCAGCAGCTCCCGGACAGGGAACACTGAAGCTTTCTTT CASSSRTGNTEAFF
- TRBJ2-7 TRBV5-6 - TGTGCCAGCAGCTTGGATTGGGGCGAGCAGAACTTC CASSLDWGEQNF
- TRBJ2-3 TRBV6-5 few TGTGCCAGCAGTTCCGATTGGGGTACAGATACGCAGTATTTT CASSSDWGTDTQYF
- TRBJ1-5 TRBV12-3/TRBV12-4 few TGTGCCAGCAGACTCGGGACGGTAAATCAGCCCCAGCATTTT CASRLGTVNQPQHF
- TRBJ2-5 TRBV7-6 few TGTGCCAGCAGCCCCCGGAGGGGGGCCGGTCGAGAGACCCAGTACTTC CASSPRRGAGRETQYF
- TRBJ2-7 TRBV6-2/TRBV6-3 few TGTGCCAGCGCGGGACACCAGACCTACGAGCAGTACTTC CASAGHQTYEQYF
- TRBJ2-1 TRBV5-1 - TGCGCCAGCAGCACGATCGGCGGGGCGGCGGCGGAGCAGTTCTTC CASSTIGGAAAEQFF
- TRBJ2-1 TRBV4-2 few TGTGCCAGCAGCCAAGAGGACTCTCAGGAGCAGTTCTTC CASSQEDSQEQFF
- TRBJ2-1 TRBV7-8 few TGTGCCAGCAGCTTACTGTGGGATGAGCAGTTCTTC CASSLLWDEQFF
- TRBJ1-1 TRBV4-2 many TGTGCCAGCACCGACAGGAGGAACACTGAAGCTTTCTTT CASTDRRNTEAFF
- TRBJ2-3 TRBV4-3 many TGCGCCAGCAGCCAAGATTCCGCCCCACAGGGAGCGCAGTATTTT CASSQDSAPQGAQYF
- TRBJ1-5 TRBV20-1 - TGCAGTGCTATTGACAGAGGCAATCAGCCCCAGCATTTT CSAIDRGNQPQHF
TRBD1 TRBJ2-2 TRBV5-4 many TGTGCCAGCATAAAACAGGGGACCGGGGAGCTGTTTTTT CASIKQGTGELFF
TRBD2 TRBJ2-5 TRBV4-3 few TGCGCCAGCAGCCAAGATCTGGCGCGGGGGGAGACCCAGTACTTC CASSQDLARGETQYF
- TRBJ1-1 TRBV7-2 many TGTGCCAGCAGCTTAGGGACGCTGCGCGTGAACACTGAAGCTTTCTTT CASSLGTLRVNTEAFF